The rows below give T cell receptor beta chains drawn from one sample of a study of cytotoxic CD8 clonotypes in ibrutinib-treated CLL. TCRdb keeps only in-frame clones here, not all; method: immunoSEQ multiplex PCR. The data show 250,000 to 350,000 clones, around 76% seen once. This specimen was PBMCs, taken at disease progression, from a patient treated with ibrutinib. The receptors were sampled from a human donor with chronic lymphocytic leukemia. Each CDR3 is given with its conserved first and last residue. Each record gives: clone size, J gene, D gene, V gene, CDR3 protein, CDR3 DNA. The D gene is left open where the match is weak. Size tells how often a clone was seen (once, few, many) or the class of an expanded clone, and some rows leave it out.

abundance: NA; j_gene: TRBJ2-1; d_gene: TRBD2; v_gene: TRBV9; CDR3aa: CASSVEGGGPTNEQFF; CDR3nt: TGTGCCAGCAGCGTAGAAGGCGGGGGGCCAACCAATGAGCAGTTCTTC
abundance: few; j_gene: TRBJ2-7; d_gene: TRBD1; v_gene: TRBV18; CDR3aa: CASSPARDRGLGEQYF; CDR3nt: TGTGCCAGCTCACCAGCAAGGGACAGGGGGCTAGGTGAGCAGTACTTC
abundance: NA; j_gene: TRBJ2-2; d_gene: NA; v_gene: TRBV29-1; CDR3aa: CSVKSGELFF; CDR3nt: TGCAGCGTTAAATCCGGGGAGCTGTTTTTT
abundance: NA; j_gene: TRBJ2-2; d_gene: NA; v_gene: TRBV6-1; CDR3aa: CASSDPTGRGELFF; CDR3nt: TGTGCCAGCAGTGACCCGACAGGGAGGGGGGAGCTGTTTTTT
abundance: NA; j_gene: TRBJ2-7; d_gene: NA; v_gene: TRBV7-9; CDR3aa: CASSLDHRYYEQYF; CDR3nt: TGTGCCAGCAGCTTAGACCACCGCTACTACGAGCAGTACTTC
abundance: NA; j_gene: TRBJ2-5; d_gene: NA; v_gene: TRBV29-1; CDR3aa: CSVGGSQETQYF; CDR3nt: TGCAGCGTTGGAGGGAGTCAAGAGACCCAGTACTTC
abundance: few; j_gene: TRBJ1-1; d_gene: NA; v_gene: TRBV15; CDR3aa: CATSSDSYTEAFF; CDR3nt: TGTGCCACCAGCTCCGACAGCTACACTGAAGCTTTCTTT
abundance: NA; j_gene: TRBJ2-7; d_gene: TRBD2; v_gene: TRBV2; CDR3aa: CASTRTSGSSYEQYF; CDR3nt: TGTGCCAGCACTCGGACTAGCGGGAGCTCCTACGAGCAGTACTTC
abundance: NA; j_gene: TRBJ2-3; d_gene: NA; v_gene: TRBV13; CDR3aa: CASSLGQTTDTQYF; CDR3nt: TGTGCCAGCAGCTTAGGCCAGACCACAGATACGCAGTATTTT
abundance: NA; j_gene: TRBJ2-7; d_gene: TRBD2; v_gene: TRBV6-5; CDR3aa: CASSYAGLADYEQYF; CDR3nt: TGTGCCAGCAGTTACGCGGGACTAGCTGACTACGAGCAGTACTTC
abundance: NA; j_gene: TRBJ2-3; d_gene: TRBD2; v_gene: TRBV6-6; CDR3aa: CASSYSTSGLDTQYF; CDR3nt: TGTGCCAGCAGTTACTCGACTAGCGGGTTAGATACGCAGTATTTT
abundance: once; j_gene: TRBJ1-5; d_gene: NA; v_gene: TRBV4-1; CDR3aa: CASSQVVGVTDQPQHF; CDR3nt: TGCGCCAGCAGCCAAGTGGTGGGAGTAACAGATCAGCCCCAGCATTTT
abundance: NA; j_gene: TRBJ2-1; d_gene: TRBD1; v_gene: TRBV29-1; CDR3aa: CSAAGTGFNEQFF; CDR3nt: TGCAGCGCCGCCGGGACAGGGTTCAATGAGCAGTTCTTC
abundance: NA; j_gene: TRBJ2-2; d_gene: NA; v_gene: TRBV7-3; CDR3aa: CASSIYQGTGELFF; CDR3nt: TGTGCCAGCAGCATTTACCAGGGGACCGGGGAGCTGTTTTTT
abundance: NA; j_gene: TRBJ2-7; d_gene: NA; v_gene: TRBV5-1; CDR3aa: CASSAGFSYEQYF; CDR3nt: TGCGCCAGCAGCGCAGGTTTCTCCTACGAGCAGTACTTC
abundance: NA; j_gene: TRBJ2-7; d_gene: NA; v_gene: TRBV5-1; CDR3aa: CASSWAGNYEQYF; CDR3nt: TGCGCCAGCAGCTGGGCGGGCAACTACGAGCAGTACTTC
abundance: NA; j_gene: TRBJ2-7; d_gene: NA; v_gene: TRBV5-1; CDR3aa: CASSARGSYEQYF; CDR3nt: TGCGCCAGCAGCGCACGGGGCTCCTACGAGCAGTACTTC
abundance: NA; j_gene: TRBJ2-1; d_gene: TRBD2; v_gene: TRBV19; CDR3aa: CASSGIPYNEQFF; CDR3nt: TGTGCCAGCAGCGGGATCCCCTACAATGAGCAGTTCTTC
abundance: NA; j_gene: TRBJ1-2; d_gene: NA; v_gene: TRBV5-4; CDR3aa: CASSFQGSIYGYTF; CDR3nt: TGTGCCAGCAGCTTCCAGGGGTCCATCTATGGCTACACCTTC
abundance: few; j_gene: TRBJ2-7; d_gene: NA; v_gene: TRBV29-1; CDR3aa: CSVEARSRQYF; CDR3nt: TGCAGCGTTGAAGCCCGCTCTAGGCAGTACTTC
abundance: NA; j_gene: TRBJ1-2; d_gene: NA; v_gene: TRBV2; CDR3aa: CASMDGIYGYTF; CDR3nt: TGTGCCAGCATGGACGGGATCTATGGCTACACCTTC
abundance: NA; j_gene: TRBJ1-6; d_gene: NA; v_gene: TRBV6-1; CDR3aa: CASSEQGTHSPLHF; CDR3nt: TGTGCCAGCAGTGAACAGGGGACCCATTCACCCCTCCACTTT
abundance: NA; j_gene: TRBJ2-7; d_gene: NA; v_gene: TRBV10-3; CDR3aa: CAISESLQGVGYEQYF; CDR3nt: TGTGCCATCAGTGAGTCCCTACAGGGAGTGGGATACGAGCAGTACTTC
abundance: once; j_gene: TRBJ2-4; d_gene: NA; v_gene: TRBV11-2; CDR3aa: CASSLVQGHIQYF; CDR3nt: TGTGCCAGCAGCTTAGTGCAGGGTCACATTCAGTACTTC
abundance: NA; j_gene: TRBJ2-5; d_gene: TRBD1; v_gene: TRBV7-8; CDR3aa: CASSSGTGLQETQYF; CDR3nt: TGTGCCAGCAGCTCAGGGACAGGCCTCCAAGAGACCCAGTACTTC
abundance: few; j_gene: TRBJ2-3; d_gene: NA; v_gene: TRBV11-2; CDR3aa: CASSLAQRTDTQYF; CDR3nt: TGTGCCAGCAGCTTAGCTCAACGCACAGATACGCAGTATTTT
abundance: NA; j_gene: TRBJ2-7; d_gene: NA; v_gene: TRBV15; CDR3aa: CATSRELRGYEQYF; CDR3nt: TGTGCCACCAGCAGAGAACTCAGGGGCTACGAGCAGTACTTC
abundance: NA; j_gene: TRBJ2-7; d_gene: NA; v_gene: TRBV7-9; CDR3aa: CASSPVFGGDEQYF; CDR3nt: TGTGCCAGCAGCCCAGTGTTCGGTGGAGACGAGCAGTACTTC
abundance: few; j_gene: TRBJ1-2; d_gene: NA; v_gene: TRBV6-1; CDR3aa: CASKAGGSGYTF; CDR3nt: TGTGCCAGCAAGGCGGGGGGAAGTGGCTACACCTTC
abundance: NA; j_gene: TRBJ1-2; d_gene: NA; v_gene: TRBV14; CDR3aa: CASSPQVNYGYTF; CDR3nt: TGTGCCAGCAGCCCACAGGTCAACTATGGCTACACCTTC
abundance: NA; j_gene: TRBJ2-3; d_gene: NA; v_gene: TRBV6-6; CDR3aa: CASSYSKGDSGTQYF; CDR3nt: TGTGCCAGCAGTTACTCGAAGGGGGACTCCGGTACGCAGTATTTT
abundance: NA; j_gene: TRBJ2-7; d_gene: NA; v_gene: TRBV5-1; CDR3aa: CASSLGQGGYEQYF; CDR3nt: TGCGCCAGCAGCTTGGGACAGGGAGGGTACGAGCAGTACTTC
abundance: few; j_gene: TRBJ2-7; d_gene: TRBD2; v_gene: TRBV6-1; CDR3aa: CASSEGTTGGPYEQYF; CDR3nt: TGTGCCAGCAGTGAGGGGACAACGGGGGGGCCCTACGAGCAGTACTTC
abundance: few; j_gene: TRBJ1-6; d_gene: NA; v_gene: TRBV15; CDR3aa: CATSRDSGRGWTHSPLHF; CDR3nt: TGTGCCACCAGCAGAGATTCGGGCAGGGGCTGGACTCATTCACCCCTCCACTTT
abundance: NA; j_gene: TRBJ1-4; d_gene: NA; v_gene: TRBV5-6; CDR3aa: CASSFGGASEKLFF; CDR3nt: TGTGCCAGCAGCTTTGGGGGCGCGAGTGAAAAACTGTTTTTT
abundance: NA; j_gene: TRBJ2-7; d_gene: TRBD1; v_gene: TRBV5-1; CDR3aa: CASSLGPGQGVNEQYF; CDR3nt: TGCGCCAGCAGCTTGGGCCCTGGCCAGGGGGTGAACGAGCAGTACTTC
abundance: NA; j_gene: TRBJ2-1; d_gene: NA; v_gene: TRBV9; CDR3aa: CASSVVKSRAYNEQFF; CDR3nt: TGTGCCAGCAGCGTAGTCAAGTCTCGGGCCTACAATGAGCAGTTCTTC
abundance: NA; j_gene: TRBJ2-1; d_gene: NA; v_gene: TRBV2; CDR3aa: CASRSSYNEQFF; CDR3nt: TGTGCCAGCAGGAGCTCCTACAATGAGCAGTTCTTC
abundance: few; j_gene: TRBJ2-7; d_gene: NA; v_gene: TRBV25-1; CDR3aa: CASSDWYEQYF; CDR3nt: TGTGCCAGCAGTGATTGGTACGAGCAGTACTTC
abundance: NA; j_gene: TRBJ2-7; d_gene: TRBD1; v_gene: TRBV11-2; CDR3aa: CASSLDLWTGLLYEQYF; CDR3nt: TGTGCCAGCAGCTTAGATCTATGGACAGGCCTTCTCTACGAGCAGTACTTC
abundance: NA; j_gene: TRBJ2-7; d_gene: TRBD1; v_gene: TRBV7-6; CDR3aa: CASSSGTGTSYEQYF; CDR3nt: TGTGCCAGCAGCTCAGGGACAGGTACCTCCTACGAGCAGTACTTC
abundance: NA; j_gene: TRBJ2-3; d_gene: NA; v_gene: TRBV5-1; CDR3aa: CASSNPQFPDTQYF; CDR3nt: TGCGCCAGCAGCAACCCTCAATTTCCAGATACGCAGTATTTT
abundance: NA; j_gene: TRBJ2-7; d_gene: TRBD2; v_gene: TRBV9; CDR3aa: CASSVETTSGGPYEQYF; CDR3nt: TGTGCCAGCAGCGTAGAGACGACTAGCGGGGGGCCCTACGAGCAGTACTTC
abundance: NA; j_gene: TRBJ2-5; d_gene: NA; v_gene: TRBV7-9; CDR3aa: CASSPISLQETQYF; CDR3nt: TGTGCCAGCAGCCCAATATCGTTACAAGAGACCCAGTACTTC
abundance: few; j_gene: TRBJ2-3; d_gene: TRBD1; v_gene: TRBV28; CDR3aa: CASSLWWTGTDTQYF; CDR3nt: TGTGCCAGCAGTTTATGGTGGACAGGAACGGATACGCAGTATTTT
abundance: NA; j_gene: TRBJ1-5; d_gene: NA; v_gene: TRBV2; CDR3aa: CASRPGGFQPQHF; CDR3nt: TGTGCCAGCAGACCCGGGGGTTTTCAGCCCCAGCATTTT
abundance: NA; j_gene: TRBJ2-7; d_gene: TRBD1; v_gene: TRBV19; CDR3aa: CASSRISGQTSYEQYF; CDR3nt: TGTGCCAGTAGTAGAATCTCGGGACAGACATCCTACGAGCAGTACTTC
abundance: NA; j_gene: TRBJ2-3; d_gene: TRBD2; v_gene: TRBV29-1; CDR3aa: CSTNGVAGDLADTQYF; CDR3nt: TGCAGCACCAACGGGGTAGCGGGAGATCTGGCAGATACGCAGTATTTT